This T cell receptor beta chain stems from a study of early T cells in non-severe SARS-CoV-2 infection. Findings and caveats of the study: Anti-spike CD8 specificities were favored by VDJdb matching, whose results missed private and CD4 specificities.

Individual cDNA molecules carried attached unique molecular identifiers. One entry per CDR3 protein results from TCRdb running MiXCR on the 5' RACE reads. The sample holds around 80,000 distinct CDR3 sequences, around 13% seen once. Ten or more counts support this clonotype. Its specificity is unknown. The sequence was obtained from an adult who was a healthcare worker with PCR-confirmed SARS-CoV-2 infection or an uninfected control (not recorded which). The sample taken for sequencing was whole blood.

DNA for the CDR3: TGTGCCAGCAGCCAAGATCCGGGACACCGACAAGAGACCCAGTACTTC. Protein product: CASSQDPGHRQETQYF. This chain joins TRBV14 and TRBJ2-5, with D maybe TRBD1 (6 bases). The V end lost 0 bases, the J end lost 2 bases, and 13 bases lay between the germline ends. The CDR3 contains 16 residues. The V gene's germline CDR1 is SGHDN and CDR2 FVKESK.